This T cell receptor beta chain was sequenced during a study of cytomegalovirus exposure and HLA in healthy donors. Study conclusions and caveats: It was assumed in the presence/absence analyses that sequencing depth was roughly uniform across donors.

J lost 5 bases, V lost 7 bases, and 5 bases had no gene match. The CDR3 has 14 amino acids. Germline CDR1 reads SNHLY; CDR2 reads FYNNEI. Concerning this clone: Antigen unknown.

The PCR used 60 Vbeta and 13 Jbeta primers. Clones were read by immunoSEQ multiplex PCR, and TCRdb kept only the in-frame ones, dropping some. Of over 70,000 clones listed, roughly 80% were seen once; the top ten hold 3.7%. The chain couples TRBV2 to TRBJ2-5, with TRBD1 matching over 12 bases. This receptor was taken from a man younger than 45 in good health and CMV-seronegative. Sequenced sample: PBMCs. The CDR3 loop reads CASIRDRGLETQYF. The CDR3, as DNA: TGTGCCAGCATTAGGGACAGGGGGCTGGAGACCCAGTACTTC.